This T cell receptor beta chain was documented in a study of a mutant IDH1 vaccine in newly diagnosed glioma. Overall study context: Once 4-6 weeks had passed after radiotherapy alone, vaccination started, or it started with temozolomide cycles.

This table comes from immunoSEQ multiplex PCR, and its TCRdb copy is limited to in-frame clones, with some not included. This sample has 110,000 or so clones, with roughly 90% found just once. As to this clone: The antigen is undetermined.

The CDR3 has 15 amino acids. With 0 bases removed from V and 0 bases from J, the gap between germline ends came to 10 bases. Looked up from germline, CDR1 is SGHRS and CDR2 is YFSETQ. Time point denoted: week 11, during vaccination. Each dose of the vaccine consisted of 300 ug of mutant IDH1 20-mer peptide, with topical imiquimod. New astrocytomas of WHO grade 3 or 4 that were IDH1-mutant and ATRX-lost were found in the donors. The sequencing here drew on PBMCs, taken from a glioma patient whose treatment included an IDH1 peptide vaccine. This sequence originates from a woman between 45 and 60 years old with glioma. This chain uses TRBV5-1 with TRBJ2-7, with TRBD2 as a possible D gene (5 bases). CDR3 DNA sequence: TGCGCCAGCAGCTTGGAGTGGAGGAGCTCCTACGAGCAGTACTTC. Amino acid sequence: CASSLEWRSSYEQYF.